Described below is a single TCR beta chain sequence and its context. Its antigen is unidentified. Clones were read by immunoSEQ multiplex PCR, and TCRdb kept only the in-frame ones, dropping some. The data contain some 2.3 million clones, over 90% of them singletons. This sample was taken from a study of shared clonotypes between healthy human individuals. Study results and limitations: On the whole, naive subsets had larger estimated richness than memory subsets had.

The germline V and J ends were trimmed by 5 bases and 3 bases, with 2 bases remaining between them. There are 11 residues in the CDR3. Germline V gene sequence: CDR1 SGHAT, CDR2 FQDESV (reference sequence). The chain links TRBV11-1 to TRBJ2-1; D call uncertain. The clonotype was recovered from a man younger than 30 in good health. Some clones in this sample may be carry-over from other donors' samples. Sequencing input: naive CD4+ T cells from PBMCs. Subset defined: CD45RA+ positively selected. CDR3 loop: CASSNYNEQFF. In DNA form, the CDR3 reads TGTGCCAGCAGCAACTACAATGAGCAGTTCTTC.